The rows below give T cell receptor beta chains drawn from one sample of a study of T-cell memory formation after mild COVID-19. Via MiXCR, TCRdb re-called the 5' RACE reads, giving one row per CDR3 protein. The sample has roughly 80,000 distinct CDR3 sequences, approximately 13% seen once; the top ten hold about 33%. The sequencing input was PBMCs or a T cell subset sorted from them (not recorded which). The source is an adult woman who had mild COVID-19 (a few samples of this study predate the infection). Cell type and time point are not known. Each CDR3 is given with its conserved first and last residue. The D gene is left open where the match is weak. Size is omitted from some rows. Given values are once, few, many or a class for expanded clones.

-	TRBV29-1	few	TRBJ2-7	CSVSRQDSYEQYF	TGCAGCGTTAGTCGACAGGATTCCTACGAGCAGTACTTC
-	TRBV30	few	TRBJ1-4	CAWDLLGTTNEKLFF	TGTGCCTGGGACCTCCTGGGGACAACTAATGAAAAACTGTTTTTT
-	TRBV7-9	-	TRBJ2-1	CASSLVEKNEQFF	TGTGCCAGCAGCTTGGTCGAAAAGAATGAGCAGTTCTTC
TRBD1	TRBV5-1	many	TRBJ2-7	CASSQGQPYEQYF	TGCGCCAGCAGCCAGGGACAGCCCTACGAGCAGTACTTC
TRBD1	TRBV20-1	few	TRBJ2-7	CSARTRDSPSYEQYF	TGCAGTGCTAGGACCCGGGACAGTCCCTCCTACGAGCAGTACTTC
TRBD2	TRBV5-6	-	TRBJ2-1	CASSFPSGGYYNEQFF	TGTGCCAGCAGCTTCCCTAGCGGGGGGTACTACAATGAGCAGTTCTTC
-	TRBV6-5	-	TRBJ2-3	CASSPGQDHTDTQYF	TGTGCCAGCAGTCCCGGCCAGGACCACACAGATACGCAGTATTTT
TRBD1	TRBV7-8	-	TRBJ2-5	CASSLPDRGLEETQYF	TGTGCCAGCAGCTTACCCGACAGGGGGCTTGAAGAGACCCAGTACTTC
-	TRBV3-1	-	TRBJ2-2	CASSQDRDTGELFF	TGTGCCAGCAGCCAAGACAGGGACACCGGGGAGCTGTTTTTT
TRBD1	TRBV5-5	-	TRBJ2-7	CASSYRDRASDEQYF	TGTGCCAGCAGCTACCGGGACAGGGCCTCCGACGAGCAGTACTTC
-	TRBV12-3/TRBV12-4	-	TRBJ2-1	CASSLRQEYYNEQFF	TGTGCCAGCAGTTTAAGACAGGAGTACTACAATGAGCAGTTCTTC
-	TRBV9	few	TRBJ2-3	CASSVGGAVGTDTQYF	TGTGCCAGCAGCGTAGGGGGAGCGGTGGGGACAGATACGCAGTATTTT
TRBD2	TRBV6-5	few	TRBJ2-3	CASSSSGPSTDTQYF	TGTGCCAGCAGTTCTAGCGGACCCTCCACAGATACGCAGTATTTT